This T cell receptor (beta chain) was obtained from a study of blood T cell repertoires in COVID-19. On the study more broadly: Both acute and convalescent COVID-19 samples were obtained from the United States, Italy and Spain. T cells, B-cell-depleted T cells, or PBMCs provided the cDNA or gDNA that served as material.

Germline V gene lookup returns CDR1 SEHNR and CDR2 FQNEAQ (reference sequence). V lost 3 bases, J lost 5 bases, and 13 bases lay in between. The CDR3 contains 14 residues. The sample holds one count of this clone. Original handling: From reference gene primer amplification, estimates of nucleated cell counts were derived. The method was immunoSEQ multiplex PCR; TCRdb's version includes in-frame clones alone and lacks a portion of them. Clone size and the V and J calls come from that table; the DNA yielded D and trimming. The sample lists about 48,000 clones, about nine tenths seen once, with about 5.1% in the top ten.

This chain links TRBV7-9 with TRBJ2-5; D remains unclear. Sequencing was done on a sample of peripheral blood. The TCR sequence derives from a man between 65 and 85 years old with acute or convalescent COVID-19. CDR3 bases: TGTGCCAGCAGCTTCGAACAGAGTGGGGAGACCCAGTACTTC. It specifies CASSFEQSGETQYF.